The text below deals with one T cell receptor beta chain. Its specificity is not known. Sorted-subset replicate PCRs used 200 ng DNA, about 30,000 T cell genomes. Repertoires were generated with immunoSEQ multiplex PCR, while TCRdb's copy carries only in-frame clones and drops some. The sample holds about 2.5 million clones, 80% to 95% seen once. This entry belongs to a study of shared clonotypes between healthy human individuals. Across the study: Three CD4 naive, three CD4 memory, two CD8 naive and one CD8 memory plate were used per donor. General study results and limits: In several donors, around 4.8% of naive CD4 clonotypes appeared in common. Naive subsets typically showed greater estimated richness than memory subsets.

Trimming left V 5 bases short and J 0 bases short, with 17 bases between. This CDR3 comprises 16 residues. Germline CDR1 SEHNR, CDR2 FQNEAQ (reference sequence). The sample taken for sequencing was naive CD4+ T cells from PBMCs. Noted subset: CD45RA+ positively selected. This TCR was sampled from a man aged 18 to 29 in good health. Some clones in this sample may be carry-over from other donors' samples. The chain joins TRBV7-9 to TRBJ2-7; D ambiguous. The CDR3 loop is CASSPSRTEHSYEQYF. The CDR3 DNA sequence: TGTGCCAGCAGCCCATCGAGGACGGAACACTCCTACGAGCAGTACTTC.